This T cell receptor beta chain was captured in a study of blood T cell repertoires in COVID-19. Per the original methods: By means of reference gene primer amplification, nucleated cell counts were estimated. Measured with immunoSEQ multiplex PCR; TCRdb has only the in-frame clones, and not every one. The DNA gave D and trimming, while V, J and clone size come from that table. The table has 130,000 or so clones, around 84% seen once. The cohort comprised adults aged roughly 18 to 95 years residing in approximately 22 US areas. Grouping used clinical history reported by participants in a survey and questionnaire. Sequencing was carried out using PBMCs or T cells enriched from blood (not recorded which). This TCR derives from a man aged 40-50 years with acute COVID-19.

The CDR3 bases are TGCGCCAGCAGCTTGGACAGGGGAAGTTCACCCCTCCACTTT. Amino acids: CASSLDRGSSPLHF. The chain has TRBV5-1 and TRBJ1-6; 7 bases fit TRBD1. This CDR3 is 14 amino acids long. The J segment lost 9 bases and the V segment lost 0 bases, leaving 3 bases of the junction unmatched. Germline CDR1 SGHRS, CDR2 YFSETQ.